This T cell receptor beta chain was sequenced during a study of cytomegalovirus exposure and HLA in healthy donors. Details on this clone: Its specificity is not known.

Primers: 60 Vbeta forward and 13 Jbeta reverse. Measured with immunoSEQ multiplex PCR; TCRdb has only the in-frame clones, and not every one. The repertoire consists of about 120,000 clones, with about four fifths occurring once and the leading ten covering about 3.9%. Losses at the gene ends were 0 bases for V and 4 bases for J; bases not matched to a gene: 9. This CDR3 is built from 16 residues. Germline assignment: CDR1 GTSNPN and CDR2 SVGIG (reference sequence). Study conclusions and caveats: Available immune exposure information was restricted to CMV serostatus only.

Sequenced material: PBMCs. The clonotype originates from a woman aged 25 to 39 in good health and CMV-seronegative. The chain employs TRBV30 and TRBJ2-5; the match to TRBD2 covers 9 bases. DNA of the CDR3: TGTGCCTGGAGTGTACATAGGAGAGCGGGAGGAGAGACCCAGTACTTC. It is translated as CAWSVHRRAGGETQYF.